The 20 T cell receptor beta chains reported below all come from one sample, sequenced in a study of OX40 agonist ivuxolimab in advanced cancers. TCRdb's table, derived via immunoSEQ multiplex PCR, lists solely in-frame clones and lacks some. The sample consists of more than 65,000 clones, just under 85% of them appearing once. This material consisted of CD4+ or CD8+ T cells sorted from blood, taken in a trial of the OX40 agonist ivuxolimab. The receptors here all came from an adult with an advanced solid tumor such as melanoma, head and neck, liver or kidney cancer.

The chain links TRBV7-2 to TRBJ2-2; the D gene is possibly TRBD2 (6 bases). The V end lost 1 base, the J end lost 0 bases, and 9 bases lay between the germline ends. The CDR3 contains 16 residues. The germline V gene has CDR1 SGHTA and CDR2 FQGNSA. The CDR3: CASSLEWGANTGELFF. CDR3 DNA: TGTGCCAGCAGCTTAGAGTGGGGGGCGAACACCGGGGAGCTGTTTTTT.

This chain connects TRBV14 to TRBJ1-2, with D uncertain. V was cut by 1 base and J by 2 bases, with 5 bases left in between. The length of the CDR3 is 13 residues. Germline values: CDR1 SGHDN, CDR2 FVKESK. In nucleotides, the CDR3 is TGTGCCAGCAGCCAAGTTACAAACTATGGCTACACCTTC. Translation: CASSQVTNYGYTF.

The V call is TRBV18, the J call TRBJ1-1; D may be TRBD1 (5 bases). Per the germline V gene, CDR1 is KGHSH and CDR2 is LQKENI. V was shortened by 5 bases and J by 5 bases, with 18 bases between the two germline ends. The CDR3 is 15 residues long. CDR3 nucleotide sequence: TGTGCCAGCTCATCACAAACAGGTGGGGTGACTGAAGCTTTCTTT. This codes for CASSSQTGGVTEAFF.

The chain employs TRBV27 and TRBJ2-1, with D possibly being TRBD2 (6 bases). The CDR3 is 15 amino acids. V shed 8 bases and J shed 0 bases, with 14 bases lying between them. Germline V gene sequence: CDR1 MNHEY, CDR2 SMNVEV (reference sequence). The CDR3 region is CASGGTGDSYNEQFF. In DNA, the CDR3 is TGTGCCAGCGGGGGGACGGGCGACTCCTACAATGAGCAGTTCTTC.

The J gene is TRBJ2-7, the V gene TRBV28; 11 bases are a match to TRBD1. This CDR3 is 14 amino acids long. Germline V CDR1 and CDR2: MDHEN, SYDVKM. Unmatched junction bases numbered 6, after V lost 5 bases and J lost 6 bases. CDR3 nucleotides: TGTGCCAGCAGTCTCGGGACAGGGGGTACCGAGCAGTACTTC. As protein: CASSLGTGGTEQYF.

The sample holds a few counts of this clone. The rearrangement joins TRBV14 to TRBJ1-4, with D tentatively TRBD1 (5 bases). The CDR3 loop spans 13 amino acids. Germline V gene sequence: CDR1 SGHDN, CDR2 FVKESK. V dropped 9 bases and J dropped 4 bases, with 12 bases sitting between them. CDR3 amino acids: CASSRDYNEKLFF. In DNA, the CDR3 is TGTGCCAGTTCCAGGGATTATAATGAAAAACTGTTTTTT.

The chain links TRBV5-6 to TRBJ2-5; a weak D match, TRBD2 (6 bases). Germline-derived CDR1 and CDR2 are SGHDT and YYEEEE. The V end was cut by 3 bases, the J end by 2 bases, with 8 bases between. This CDR3 is built from 13 residues. Here the CDR3 reads CASSWDSQETQYF. The CDR3 region has the DNA TGTGCCAGCAGCTGGGACTCGCAAGAGACCCAGTACTTC.

CDR3 amino acids: CASSRTPPYEQYF. CDR3 nucleotides: TGTGCCAGCAGCAGGACACCTCCCTACGAGCAGTACTTC. V is TRBV5-5 and J is TRBJ2-7; TRBD1 might be the D (5 bases). CDR1 and CDR2 from the germline V gene are SGHKS and YYEKEE (reference sequence). The CDR3 length is 13 residues. Trimming pared 4 bases from V and 2 bases from J, leaving 10 bases between.

V usage is TRBV5-1 and J usage is TRBJ2-5; no firm D call. V gave up 4 bases and J gave up 5 bases, with 9 bases separating them. Germline lookup yields CDR1 SGHRS and CDR2 YFSETQ. The CDR3 runs 12 residues. This CDR3 is CASSTSWETQYF. In DNA, the CDR3 is TGCGCCAGCAGCACCTCTTGGGAGACCCAGTACTTC.

This chain connects TRBV7-9 to TRBJ1-1, with D perhaps TRBD1 (5 bases). Looked up from germline, CDR1 is SEHNR and CDR2 is FQNEAQ (reference sequence). This CDR3 comprises 13 residues. Trimming took off 4 bases at V and 7 bases at J, with 13 bases between the two ends. The CDR3 sequence: CASSSIGHVEAFF. The CDR3 bases are TGTGCCAGCAGCTCCATAGGACACGTTGAAGCTTTCTTT. The whole variable domain, filled in from reference TRBV7-9 and TRBJ1-1, reads DTGVSQNPRHKITKRGQNVTFRCDPISEHNRLYWYRQTLGQGPEFLTYFQNEAQLEKSRLLSDRFSAERPKGSFSTLEIQRTEQGDSAMYLCASSSIGHVEAFFGQGTRLTVV.

The V call is TRBV5-4, the J call TRBJ1-4; D might be TRBD1 (6 bases). Looked up from germline, CDR1 is SGHNT and CDR2 is YYREEE (reference sequence). The V end lost 4 bases, the J end lost 3 bases, and 16 bases lay between the germline ends. The CDR3 is made up of 16 amino acids. The CDR3 loop reads CASSAGTTTANEKLFF. DNA of the CDR3: TGTGCCAGCAGCGCGGGGACAACCACGGCTAATGAAAAACTGTTTTTT.

This clone appeared a few times. The chain combines TRBV2 with TRBJ2-5; no clear D. This CDR3 contains 13 residues. The germline V gene encodes CDR1 SNHLY and CDR2 FYNNEI. V lost 2 bases and J lost 5, with 9 bases in between. As DNA, the CDR3 is TGTGCCAGCAGTGAATTGGAATTGGAGACCCAGTACTTC. This codes for CASSELELETQYF.

J is TRBJ2-4 and V is TRBV7-6; possibly TRBD2 for D (5 bases). The germline V and J ends were trimmed by 1 base and 6 bases, with 13 bases remaining between them. Germline V gene lookup returns CDR1 SGHVS and CDR2 FNYEAQ. This CDR3 spans 15 amino acids. CDR3 residues: CASSLDEGAGNIQYF. As DNA, the CDR3 is TGTGCCAGCAGCTTAGATGAGGGCGCCGGAAACATTCAGTACTTC.

The chain is built from TRBV21-1 and TRBJ1-3; the table's TRBD1 call for D was not verified on the DNA. TRBV21-1 is flagged as a pseudogene. The CDR3 runs to 16 residues. In DNA form, the CDR3 reads TGTGCCAGCAGCAAAGTTACGACAGGGGGCAGAAACACCATATATTTT. Translated: CASSKVTTGGRNTIYF.

This chain joins TRBV5-1 and TRBJ2-2, with 10 nucleotides matching TRBD2. CDR1 SGHRS and CDR2 YFSETQ come from the germline V gene. The CDR3 sequence is 17 residues long. J was trimmed by 6 bases and V by 3 bases; bases with no gene match: 11. The CDR3 DNA is TGCGCCAGCAGCTATTATTCTAGCGGGAGCCGGGCCGGGGAGCTGTTTTTT. This sequence encodes CASSYYSSGSRAGELFF.

The rearrangement links TRBV27 to TRBJ2-5, with 8 bases identical to TRBD1. The DNA end lines up better with TRBJ2-7; the J call may be wrong. CDR3 size: 15 residues. Germline CDR1 is MNHEY and CDR2 is SMNVEV (reference sequence). Here the CDR3 reads CASSSLDRGPYEQYF. The CDR3 region has the DNA TGTGCCAGCAGTTCCCTAGACAGGGGCCCCTACGAGCAGTACTTC.

This clone turned up a few times. The rearrangement uses TRBV5-4 and TRBJ1-1; tentative D call: TRBD1 (5 bases). The CDR3 loop spans 14 amino acids. Germline V gene lookup returns CDR1 SGHNT and CDR2 YYREEE (reference sequence). Trimming removed 5 bases from V and 3 bases from J, with 14 bases in between. CDR3 region: CASSQGLGDTEAFF. CDR3 nucleotides: TGTGCCAGCAGTCAGGGTCTCGGGGACACTGAAGCTTTCTTT.

The chain uses TRBV6-5 and TRBJ2-7; D not certain. Looked up from germline, CDR1 is MNHEY and CDR2 is SVGAGI. Trimming removed 7 bases from V and 7 bases from J, with 11 bases in between. This CDR3 is built from 11 residues. CDR3: CASKMTGEQYF. The CDR3 region has the DNA TGTGCCAGCAAGATGACCGGGGAGCAGTACTTC.

The genes are TRBV15 and TRBJ1-3, with 7 bases fitting TRBD1. Trimming removed 3 bases from V and 1 base from J; junction bases left unmatched: 12. The V gene's germline CDR1 is LNHNV and CDR2 YYDKDF (reference sequence). CDR3 length: 18 residues. In nucleotides, the CDR3 is TGTGCCACCAGCAGGTTGGTTCTCCAGGGGGTTTCTGGAAACACCATATATTTT. It specifies CATSRLVLQGVSGNTIYF.

V usage is TRBV7-2 and J usage is TRBJ1-1; TRBD1 is a possible D gene (5 bases). CDR1 and CDR2 (germline): SGHTA, FQGNSA. With 5 bases removed from V and 1 base from J, the gap between germline ends came to 8 bases. The CDR3 loop spans 13 amino acids. In DNA, the CDR3 is TGTGCCAGCAGCCGGGACGGGAACACTGAAGCTTTCTTT. Residues: CASSRDGNTEAFF. Full variable domain (missing parts from reference TRBV7-2 and TRBJ1-1): GAGVSQSPSNKVTEKGKDVELRCDPISGHTALYWYRQSLGQGLEFLIYFQGNSAPDKSGLPSDRFSAERTGGSVSTLTIQRTQQEDSAVYLCASSRDGNTEAFFGQGTRLTVV.